The entry below describes one TCR beta chain. The data belong to a study of blood T cell repertoires in COVID-19. Study at large: Acute-phase and convalescent COVID-19 samples originated in the United States, Italy and Spain. Sources were T cells, B-cell-depleted T cells, or PBMCs; the material itself was cDNA or gDNA.

In the original workflow: Reference gene primer amplification in the assay estimated nucleated cell counts. Some clones are missing from TCRdb's copy, which holds only in-frame ones; the method was immunoSEQ multiplex PCR. D and trimming were read from the DNA, whereas the V and J calls and clone size are those reported in that table. The sample has about 210,000 clones, roughly 85% seen once; the top ten hold 2% to 3%. Trimming left V 5 bases short and J 0 bases short, with 7 bases between. CDR1 and CDR2 from the germline V gene are KGHDR and SFDVKD. The CDR3 has 14 amino acids. This rearrangement joins TRBV24-1 to TRBJ1-5; D is unresolved. Sequenced material: peripheral blood. The TCR was taken from a woman aged 35 to 49 with active or convalescent COVID-19. CDR3 sequence (DNA): TGTGCCACCAGTGGTATTTATAGCAATCAGCCCCAGCATTTT. Translating gives CATSGIYSNQPQHF.